This T cell receptor beta chain emerged from a study of T-cell reconstitution after alpha-beta-depleted transplantation in children. Many counts were recorded for this clonotype. Unique molecular identifiers were used in preparing the TCRbeta library. One entry per CDR3 protein results from TCRdb running MiXCR on the PCR reads. This table holds some 350,000 distinct CDR3 sequences, 15% to 20% found once. V lost 0 bases and J lost 7; bases outside the gene matches: 3. From germline, CDR1 is MNHEY and CDR2 SVGEGT. The CDR3 spans 16 residues. The sample in question was PBMCs, mostly from graft donor cells, obtained 360 days after TCRalphabeta/CD19-depleted stem cell transplant. The chain is built from TRBV6-2 or TRBV6-3 and TRBJ2-4; TRBD2 aligns across 13 bases. The TCR was taken from a male patient between 2 and 15 years old who had a stem cell transplant for acute lymphoblastic leukemia, so the T cells may come from the graft donor. The CDR3 coding sequence is TGTGCCAGCAGTTACTCTGGACTAGCGGGAGTGAACATTCAGTACTTC. It codes for CASSYSGLAGVNIQYF.